The following is a T cell receptor (beta chain) sequence with its context. Diagnoses were made from clinical symptoms, serum measures (thyroxine and TRAb), thyroid ultrasound and orbital computed tomography. These data are taken from a study of T cells in Graves' hyperthyroidism and ophthalmopathy. Germline V gene lookup returns CDR1 MNHEY and CDR2 SVGEGT. Trimming left V 5 bases short and J 7 bases short, with 21 bases between. The CDR3 runs 16 residues. Authors of the study amplified TCR beta CDR3 regions from RNA transcripts. The primer set for the first-round RT-PCR of the TCR CDR3 was HTBI. TCRdb reprocessed the multiplex PCR reads with MiXCR, giving one entry per CDR3 protein. The table has some 500,000 distinct CDR3 sequences, over 13% seen once.

The receptor's source is a young woman with Graves' hyperthyroidism. The sequenced material came from blood. This sequence joins TRBV6-2 or TRBV6-3 and TRBJ2-1; the D gene is possibly TRBD1 (6 bases). Written as DNA, the CDR3 is TGTGCCAGCAGTCACGTAGACAGGTCCGTGGGGAATGAGCAGTTCTTC. It yields the protein CASSHVDRSVGNEQFF.